This TCR beta chain emerged from a study of cytomegalovirus exposure and HLA in healthy donors. Findings and caveats of the study: 87-base-pair reads could not separate some V segments, including TRBV6-2 and TRBV6-3.

Donors consisted of healthy bone marrow donors. The germline gives CDR1 MNHEY, CDR2 SVGAGI. CDR3 length equals 14 residues. V was shortened by 2 bases and J by 2 bases, with 8 bases between the two germline ends. To note about this clone: Its antigen is not identified.

The PCR ran on 60 Vbeta and 13 Jbeta primers. Some clones are missing from TCRdb's copy, which holds only in-frame ones; the method was immunoSEQ multiplex PCR. The data contain over 130,000 clones, 79% of them singletons. The source is a human donor in good health. The rearrangement uses TRBV6-5 and TRBJ2-3, with D unclear. The specimen was PBMCs. The CDR3 here is CASSYNLATDTQYF. CDR3 nucleotides: TGTGCCAGCAGTTACAATTTAGCCACAGATACGCAGTATTTT.